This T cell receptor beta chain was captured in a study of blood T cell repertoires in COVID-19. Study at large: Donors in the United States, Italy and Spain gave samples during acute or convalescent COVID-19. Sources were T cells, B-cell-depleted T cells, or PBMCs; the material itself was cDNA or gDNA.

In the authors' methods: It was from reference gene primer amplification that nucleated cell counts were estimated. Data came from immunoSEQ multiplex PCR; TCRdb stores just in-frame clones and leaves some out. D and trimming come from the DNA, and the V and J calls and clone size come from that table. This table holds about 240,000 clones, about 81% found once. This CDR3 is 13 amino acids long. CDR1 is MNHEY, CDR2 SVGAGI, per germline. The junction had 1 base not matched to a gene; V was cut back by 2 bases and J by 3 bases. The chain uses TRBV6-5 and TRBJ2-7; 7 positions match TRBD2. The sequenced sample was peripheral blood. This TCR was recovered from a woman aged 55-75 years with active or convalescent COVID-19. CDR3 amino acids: CASSYGGVYEQYF. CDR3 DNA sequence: TGTGCCAGCAGTTACGGGGGGGTCTACGAGCAGTACTTC.